This T cell receptor beta chain was recovered during a study of cytotoxic CD8 clonotypes in ibrutinib-treated CLL. Looking at the study overall: Partial responses totalled roughly 24 and complete responses 2; after median roughly 70 months, about 15 remained remitted and roughly twelve progressed. Once treatment had gone on for a median of 12 months, range 6 to 36, response samples were drawn.

Trimming took 3 bases from V and 7 from J; bases not matched to a gene: 7. CDR1 is MGHRA, CDR2 YSYEKL, per germline. The CDR3 runs to 15 residues. The planned depth of sequencing spanned 1 in 200,000 to 1 in 1 million T cells. Data came from immunoSEQ multiplex PCR; TCRdb stores just in-frame clones and leaves some out. The data contain more than 45,000 clones, around four fifths of them seen just once; the ten biggest clones take up roughly 20%. This clone appeared many times. Genomic DNA in an amount of roughly 2 micrograms was extracted from cryopreserved PBMCs and used for the preparation of TCR beta libraries.

The receptor comes from a human donor with chronic lymphocytic leukemia. Sequenced material: PBMCs, taken after 24 months of ibrutinib treatment. The rearrangement uses TRBV4-1 and TRBJ2-2, with 8 bases aligning to TRBD1. The CDR3 sequence: CASSHVTGAVGELFF. CDR3 in DNA: TGCGCCAGCAGCCATGTGACAGGGGCGGTCGGGGAGCTGTTTTTT.